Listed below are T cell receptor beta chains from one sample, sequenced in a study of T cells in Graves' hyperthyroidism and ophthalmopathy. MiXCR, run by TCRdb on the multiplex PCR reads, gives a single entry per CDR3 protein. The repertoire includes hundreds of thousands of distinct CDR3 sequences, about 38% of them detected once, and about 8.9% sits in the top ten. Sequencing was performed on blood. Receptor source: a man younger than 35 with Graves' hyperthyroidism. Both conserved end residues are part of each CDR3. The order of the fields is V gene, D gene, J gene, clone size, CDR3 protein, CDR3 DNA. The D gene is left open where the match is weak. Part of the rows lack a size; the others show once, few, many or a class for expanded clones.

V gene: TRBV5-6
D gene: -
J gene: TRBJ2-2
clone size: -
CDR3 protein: CASSFDSHGELFF
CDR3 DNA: TGTGCCAGCAGCTTCGACTCCCATGGGGAGCTGTTTTTT

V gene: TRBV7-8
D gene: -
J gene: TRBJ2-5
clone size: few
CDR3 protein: CASSSPRRATQETQYF
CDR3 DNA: TGTGCCAGCAGCTCCCCCCGACGGGCTACCCAAGAGACCCAGTACTTC

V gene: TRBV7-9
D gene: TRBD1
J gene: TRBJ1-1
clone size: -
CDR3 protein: CASSSSSDLFRDRWDTEAFF
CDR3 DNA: TGTGCCAGCAGCTCGAGTTCCGACCTATTCCGGGACAGGTGGGACACTGAAGCTTTCTTT

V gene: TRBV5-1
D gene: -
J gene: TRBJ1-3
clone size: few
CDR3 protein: CASRQEPSRGNTIYF
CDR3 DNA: TGCGCCAGCAGACAGGAACCTTCTCGTGGAAACACCATATATTTT

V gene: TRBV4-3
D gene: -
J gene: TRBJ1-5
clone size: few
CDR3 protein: CASSQDSRAQPQHF
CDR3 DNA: TGCGCCAGCAGCCAAGATTCCAGGGCTCAGCCCCAGCATTTT

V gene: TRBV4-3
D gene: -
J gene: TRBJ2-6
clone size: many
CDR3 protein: CASSQDSGGGANVLTF
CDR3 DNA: TGCGCCAGCAGCCAAGATAGCGGCGGTGGGGCCAACGTCCTGACTTTC

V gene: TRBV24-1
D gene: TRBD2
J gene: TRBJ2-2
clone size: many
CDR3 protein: CATSGEERENTGELFF
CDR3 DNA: TGTGCCACCAGTGGGGAAGAGCGGGAGAACACCGGGGAGCTGTTTTTT

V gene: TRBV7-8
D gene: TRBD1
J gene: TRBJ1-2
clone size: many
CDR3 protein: CASSPYRGEGYTF
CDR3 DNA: TGTGCCAGCAGCCCCTACAGGGGCGAAGGCTACACCTTC

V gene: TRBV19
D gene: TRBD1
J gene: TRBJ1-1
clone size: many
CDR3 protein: CASRIDRGTEAFF
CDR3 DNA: TGTGCCAGTAGGATCGACAGGGGAACTGAAGCTTTCTTT

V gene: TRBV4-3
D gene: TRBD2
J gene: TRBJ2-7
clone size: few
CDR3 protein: CASSQESSGTYEQYF
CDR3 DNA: TGCGCCAGCAGCCAAGAGTCTAGCGGGACCTACGAGCAGTACTTC

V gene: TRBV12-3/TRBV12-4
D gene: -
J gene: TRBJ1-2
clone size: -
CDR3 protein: CASSHPQNYGYTF
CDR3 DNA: TGTGCCAGCAGCCATCCCCAGAACTATGGCTACACCTTC

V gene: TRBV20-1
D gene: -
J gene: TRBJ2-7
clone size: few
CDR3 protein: CSARYSANGIYEQYF
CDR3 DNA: TGCAGTGCTAGATACTCGGCCAACGGGATCTACGAGCAGTACTTC

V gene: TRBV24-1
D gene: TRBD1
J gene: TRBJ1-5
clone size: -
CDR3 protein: CATSELRDRVANQPQHF
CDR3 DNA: TGTGCCACCAGTGAACTACGGGACAGGGTTGCCAATCAGCCCCAGCATTTT

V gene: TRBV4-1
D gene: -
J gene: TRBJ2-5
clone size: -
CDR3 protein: CASSDTGMRETQYF
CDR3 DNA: TGCGCCAGCAGCGATACAGGTATGAGGGAGACCCAGTACTTC

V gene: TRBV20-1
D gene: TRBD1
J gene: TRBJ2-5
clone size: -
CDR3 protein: CSAEDRAQETQYF
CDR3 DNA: TGCAGTGCCGAAGACAGGGCTCAAGAGACCCAGTACTTC

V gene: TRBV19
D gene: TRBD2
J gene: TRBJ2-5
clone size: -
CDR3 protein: CASKDSGGAWETQYF
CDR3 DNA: TGTGCCAGTAAGGATAGCGGGGGGGCTTGGGAGACCCAGTACTTC

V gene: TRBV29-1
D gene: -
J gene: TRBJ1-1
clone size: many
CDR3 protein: CSVYNTEAFF
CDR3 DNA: TGCAGCGTCTACAACACTGAAGCTTTCTTT

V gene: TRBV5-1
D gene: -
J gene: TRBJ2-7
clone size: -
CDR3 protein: CASSLDPTGSYEQYF
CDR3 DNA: TGCGCCAGCAGCTTGGACCCTACGGGCTCCTACGAGCAGTACTTC

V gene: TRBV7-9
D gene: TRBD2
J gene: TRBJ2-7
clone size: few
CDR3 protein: CSSSLGLAENQGGGQQYF
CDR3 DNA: TGTTCCAGCAGCCTCGGACTAGCGGAGAACCAAGGTGGCGGCCAGCAGTACTTC

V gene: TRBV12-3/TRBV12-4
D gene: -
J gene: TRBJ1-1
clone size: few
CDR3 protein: CASSLSLPANTEAFF
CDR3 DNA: TGTGCCAGCAGTTTAAGTCTGCCGGCTAACACTGAAGCTTTCTTT